The source of this TCR beta chain is a study of OX40 agonist ivuxolimab in advanced cancers. In the study overall: Two patients with cutaneous melanoma and one with hepatocellular carcinoma, three in total, showed partial responses.

The timepoints at which blood was sampled were baseline, cycle 4 day 1, and cycle 7 day 1. Profiling relied on immunoSEQ multiplex PCR, and the TCRdb table lists in-frame clones only, not all of them. The table shows approximately 66,000 clones, with approximately 89% occurring only once. The V end was cut by 7 bases, the J end by 5 bases, with 19 bases between. CDR1 is SGHKS, CDR2 YYEKEE, per germline (reference sequence). The CDR3 has 14 amino acids. Sequences were derived from CD4+ or CD8+ T cells sorted from blood, sampled in a trial of the OX40 agonist ivuxolimab. This chain connects TRBV5-5 to TRBJ2-7; TRBD1 might be the D (6 bases). The receptor was derived from an adult with an advanced solid tumor such as melanoma, head and neck, liver or kidney cancer. The CDR3, as DNA: TGTGCCAGCCACCACGTCGGACAGAGAGACGAGCAGTACTTC. This encodes CASHHVGQRDEQYF.